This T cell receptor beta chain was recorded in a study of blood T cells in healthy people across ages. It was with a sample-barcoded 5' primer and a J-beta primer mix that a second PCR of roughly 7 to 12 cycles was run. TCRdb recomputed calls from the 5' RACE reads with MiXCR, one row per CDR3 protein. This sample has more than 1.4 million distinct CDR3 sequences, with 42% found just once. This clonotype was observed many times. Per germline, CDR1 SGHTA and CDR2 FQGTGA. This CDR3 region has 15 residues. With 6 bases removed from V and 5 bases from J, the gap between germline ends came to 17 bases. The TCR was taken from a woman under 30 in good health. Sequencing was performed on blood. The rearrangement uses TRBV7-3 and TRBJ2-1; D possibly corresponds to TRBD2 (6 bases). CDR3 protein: CASSYASDANNEQFF. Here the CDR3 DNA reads TGTGCCAGCAGTTACGCTAGCGACGCAAACAATGAGCAGTTCTTC.